These T cell receptor beta chains were read from a single sample in a study of T cells in Graves' hyperthyroidism and ophthalmopathy. TCRdb re-analysed the multiplex PCR reads in MiXCR, keeping a single row per CDR3 protein. The sample has about 760,000 distinct CDR3 sequences, over 35% seen once. Sequenced: blood. These receptors all stem from a woman aged 35 to 49 with Graves' hyperthyroidism. Both conserved end residues are part of each CDR3. D genes are given only for firm matches. Size values are once, few and many counts, or a class for expanded clones, and some rows have none.

d_call,v_call,clone_size,j_call,cdr3_aa,cdr3_nt
TRBD2,TRBV19,.,TRBJ2-5,CASSPRPGTSGKKETQYF,TGTGCCAGTAGTCCTCGACCCGGGACTAGCGGTAAAAAAGAGACCCAGTACTTC
.,TRBV6-5,.,TRBJ2-5,CASSREGGGPWETQYF,TGTGCCAGCAGTCGGGAAGGCGGGGGCCCCTGGGAGACCCAGTACTTC
.,TRBV29-1,many,TRBJ1-1,CSVRMREAFF,TGCAGCGTCCGTATGAGGGAAGCTTTCTTT
TRBD2,TRBV4-3,.,TRBJ2-7,CASSQTAGPSYEQYF,TGCGCCAGCAGCCAAACAGCGGGGCCTTCCTACGAGCAGTACTTC
TRBD1,TRBV6-1,.,TRBJ1-5,CASGGTGAGNQPQHF,TGTGCCAGCGGAGGGACAGGGGCAGGCAATCAGCCCCAGCATTTT
.,TRBV5-4,.,TRBJ1-2,CASSLLGQTMTNYGFTF,TGTGCCAGCAGCTTGCTTGGGCAGACAATGACTAACTATGGCTTCACCTTC
TRBD1,TRBV7-9,many,TRBJ1-5,CASSYGQGQPQHF,TGTGCCAGCAGCTACGGACAGGGACAGCCCCAGCATTTT
TRBD2,TRBV6-2/TRBV6-3,.,TRBJ2-7,CASSYSPSGVSYEQYF,TGTGCCAGCAGTTACTCGCCTAGCGGAGTCTCCTACGAGCAGTACTTC
TRBD1,TRBV10-3,.,TRBJ1-5,CAISEKVDRDGGNQPQHF,TGTGCCATCAGTGAGAAAGTGGACAGGGACGGGGGAAATCAGCCCCAGCATTTT
.,TRBV5-1,.,TRBJ1-4,CASSQVIPPKEKLFF,TGCGCCAGCAGCCAAGTAATCCCCCCGAAAGAAAAACTGTTTTTT
TRBD1,TRBV7-2,.,TRBJ2-3,CASSGGRGHTASTDTQYF,TGTGCCAGCAGCGGAGGCAGGGGGCATACGGCGAGCACAGATACGCAGTATTTT
.,TRBV11-1,.,TRBJ1-2,CASSRFIAGEDGYTF,TGTGCCAGCAGCCGGTTTATCGCAGGGGAAGATGGCTACACCTTC
.,TRBV4-3,.,TRBJ1-1,CASSQDGANTEAFF,TGCGCCAGCAGCCAAGATGGAGCAAACACTGAAGCTTTCTTT
.,TRBV5-1,few,TRBJ2-2,CASGLAETNTGELFF,TGCGCCAGCGGATTAGCGGAGACGAACACCGGGGAGCTGTTTTTT
.,TRBV6-4,.,TRBJ2-7,CASSGGTQGPIGYEQYF,TGTGCCAGCAGTGGGGGAACGCAGGGCCCAATTGGGTACGAGCAGTACTTC
TRBD1,TRBV29-1,many,TRBJ2-7,CSVDKGAGREQYF,TGCAGCGTTGACAAGGGGGCAGGAAGAGAGCAGTACTTC
TRBD1,TRBV28,.,TRBJ2-5,CASGPVGQLGETQYF,TGTGCCAGCGGTCCCGTGGGACAGTTAGGGGAGACCCAGTACTTC
.,TRBV4-1,.,TRBJ2-7,CASSLMTGSSYEQYF,TGCGCCAGCAGCCTCATGACGGGGAGCTCCTACGAGCAGTACTTC
.,TRBV10-2,.,TRBJ2-7,CASKVESPYEQYF,TGCGCCAGCAAGGTAGAAAGCCCCTACGAGCAGTACTTC
.,TRBV20-1,many,TRBJ1-2,CSAATTGHYGYTF,TGCAGTGCTGCAACCACTGGACACTATGGCTACACCTTC
.,TRBV20-1,many,TRBJ1-5,CSATLSNQPQHF,TGCAGTGCTACACTTAGCAATCAGCCCCAGCATTTT
TRBD1,TRBV10-3,.,TRBJ1-6,CAWDRENSPLHF,TGTGCCTGGGACAGAGAAAATTCACCCCTCCACTTT
TRBD1,TRBV20-1,.,TRBJ2-5,CSARDGQGVYQETQYF,TGCAGTGCTAGAGACGGACAGGGGGTGTACCAAGAGACCCAGTACTTC
.,TRBV10-3,.,TRBJ1-6,CAIRVGNSPLHF,TGTGCCATCAGAGTGGGGAACTCACCCCTCCACTTT
TRBD1,TRBV29-1,few,TRBJ2-5,CSVLAPGQQETQYF,TGCAGCGTTCTAGCCCCGGGACAGCAAGAGACCCAGTACTTC
TRBD1,TRBV15,.,TRBJ2-5,CATSRDRGQQETQYF,TGTGCCACCAGCAGAGATAGGGGACAGCAAGAGACCCAGTACTTC
.,TRBV15,many,TRBJ2-7,CATSRDHGPYEQYF,TGTGCCACCAGCAGAGATCATGGGCCCTACGAGCAGTACTTC
.,TRBV7-2,few,TRBJ2-7,CASSPPGHLYEQYF,TGTGCCAGCAGCCCACCCGGACACCTCTACGAGCAGTACTTC
.,TRBV7-3,.,TRBJ1-2,CASSKQGGYGYTF,TGTGCCAGCAGCAAACAGGGCGGCTATGGCTACACCTTC
.,TRBV29-1,.,TRBJ1-4,CGFAGAGEKLLF,TGCGGCTTCGCAGGGGCGGGTGAAAAACTGCTTTTT
.,TRBV19,few,TRBJ1-5,CASTGEVADYSNQPQHF,TGTGCCAGTACCGGGGAGGTGGCAGACTATAGCAATCAGCCCCAGCATTTT
.,TRBV10-3,.,TRBJ2-7,CATTASGSRYEQYF,TGTGCCACTACGGCCTCAGGTTCCCGCTACGAGCAGTACTTC
.,TRBV5-1,few,TRBJ1-4,CASAYRTLSEKLFF,TGCGCCAGCGCGTACCGGACTTTAAGCGAAAAACTGTTTTTT
.,TRBV19,.,TRBJ1-2,CASNSGTIYSGYTF,TGTGCCAGCAATAGCGGGACAATTTACAGCGGCTACACCTTC
.,TRBV18,.,TRBJ1-1,CASSPEADTEAFF,TGTGCCAGCTCACCGGAGGCAGACACTGAAGCTTTCTTT
TRBD2,TRBV7-9,many,TRBJ2-7,CASSHSGRTYEQYF,TGTGCCAGCAGTCATAGCGGGAGAACCTACGAGCAGTACTTC
.,TRBV29-1,many,TRBJ1-5,CSVLDEGYQPQHF,TGCAGCGTCTTAGACGAGGGTTATCAGCCCCAGCATTTT
.,TRBV12-3/TRBV12-4,.,TRBJ1-1,CASGLGRPAEAFF,TGTGCCAGCGGTTTAGGCAGGCCCGCTGAAGCTTTCTTT
.,TRBV28,.,TRBJ1-5,CASRNQGRGHNQPQHF,TGTGCCAGCAGGAATCAGGGACGGGGACACAATCAGCCCCAGCATTTT
TRBD1,TRBV5-6,.,TRBJ1-1,CASSSPGQGAEAFF,TGTGCCAGCAGTTCCCCGGGACAGGGTGCTGAAGCTTTCTTT
.,TRBV12-5,many,TRBJ1-2,CASGLVPNYYGYTF,TGTGCTAGTGGTTTGGTCCCAAATTACTATGGCTACACCTTC
.,TRBV7-2,many,TRBJ1-5,CASSLGGRGRGQPQHF,TGTGCCAGCAGCTTAGGGGGGCGGGGCCGTGGACAGCCCCAGCATTTT
.,TRBV25-1,few,TRBJ2-3,CASTFGGSDTQYF,TGTGCCAGCACTTTTGGGGGCTCAGATACGCAGTATTTT
.,TRBV7-9,.,TRBJ2-7,CACLLKDEQYF,TGTGCCTGCCTCCTCAAGGACGAGCAGTACTTC
.,TRBV24-1,many,TRBJ1-2,CATSDRANYGYTF,TGTGCCACCAGTGACAGAGCTAACTATGGCTACACCTTC
TRBD2,TRBV7-6,many,TRBJ2-7,CASSPGLAGFPYEQYF,TGTGCCAGCAGCCCGGGACTAGCGGGATTCCCCTACGAGCAGTACTTC
.,TRBV20-1,few,TRBJ2-7,CSYAGGYSAHEQYF,TGCAGTTATGCCGGCGGATATTCTGCCCACGAGCAGTACTTC
.,TRBV14,few,TRBJ1-2,CASSVDPVSGYGYTF,TGTGCCAGCAGCGTAGATCCAGTCTCCGGCTATGGCTACACCTTC
.,TRBV12-3/TRBV12-4,.,TRBJ1-2,CASSFRGNGYTF,TGTGCCAGCAGCTTCAGGGGAAATGGCTACACCTTC
.,TRBV29-1,many,TRBJ1-2,CSVDPGGGYTF,TGCAGCGTTGATCCGGGGGGTGGCTACACCTTC
.,TRBV6-1,.,TRBJ2-6,CASSPTGPEDLTF,TGTGCCAGCAGCCCGACGGGACCGGAGGACCTGACTTTC
.,TRBV11-3,.,TRBJ2-1,CASSRLASSNEQFF,TGTGCCAGCAGCCGGCTAGCGTCCTCGAATGAGCAGTTCTTC
.,TRBV10-3,many,TRBJ2-7,CAISRGRGEQYF,TGTGCCATCTCGCGGGGCAGGGGCGAGCAGTACTTC